This TCR beta chain was identified during a study of T cell repertoires in aging, cancer and after chemotherapy (dated 2019 in TCRdb). About the investigation overall: Donors spanned six age groups from 30 or younger to 70 or older, with at least three individuals per group. Healthy donor control TCR repertoires were recorded over several months to years and showed clear clonal overlap across re-sampling. Millions of TCR reads were contained in the full dataset. The study profiled peripheral blood TCR beta repertoires from healthy donors and cancer patients to examine immunoaging and T cell reconstitution after chemotherapy. A cohort of 200 to 250 cancer patients (roughly 90 with hematological and 110 to 140 with solid cancers) was assembled, and approximately 97 healthy donors were included as a reference group.

Study-wide findings and limitations: Significantly lower blood TCR diversity and higher clonality were observed in untreated patients with hematological or solid cancers than in age-matched healthy donors. It was noted by the authors that conclusions about immunological memory after chemotherapy cannot be drawn from the repertoire data. An increase in median generation probability over the chemotherapy interval was observed in both cancer cohorts, suggesting that the repertoire was reconstituted through rebound thymic output. In healthy donors, the drop in TCR diversity with age came mainly from a loss of richness, whereas in cancer patients a loss of evenness also played a part.

Rearranged TRB sequences spanning V, D and J segments were amplified in a multiplex touch-down PCR with a mixed TRB-A/B primer pool. Illumina adapters and sample indices were added to the amplicons in two consecutive PCR reactions performed with Phusion HS II polymerase. Amplicons were gel-purified using the NucleoSpin Gel and PCR Clean-up kit and were subsequently checked with Qubit and an Agilent 2100 Bioanalyzer. The libraries were sequenced on an Illumina MiSeq with 600-cycle, single-indexed, paired-end runs. The study's own analysis went as follows. MiXCR versions 2.12 and 3.0.5 were used to process the TRB sequences. Each unique CDR3 nucleotide sequence was counted as one clone, and only productive sequences with at least two reads were retained. Shannon diversity, evenness, clonality (one minus evenness), and alpha-parameterized diversity profiles from alpha 0 to 5 were included as repertoire metrics. The IGoR algorithm was used to compute generation probabilities of clones in paired pre- and post-chemotherapy samples. The public reads were reanalyzed by TCRdb: fastp trimming at Q25, MiXCR alignment, in-frame beta chains only. Rows matching on CDR3 protein sequence are summarized as one entry with the most common DNA and genes. The V and J calls come from TCRdb's annotation, not from the publication. In this sample the table shows some 11,000 distinct CDR3 sequences, almost 30% of which occur a single time. 1.9% of the sample comes from the top ten.

Instead of sorted cells or RNA, genomic DNA extracted from peripheral blood served as the source for amplifying TCR beta rearrangements. Points on this clonotype: Its antigen remains undetermined. Base qualities are missing; no much larger clone stands one base away.

From its cysteine to its phenylalanine, the CDR3 spans 16 amino acids. Here the CDR3 DNA is all that survives: 48 bases in frame from base 1. From the germline V gene, CDR1 is SGHNT and CDR2 is YENEEA. The junction shows trimming of 2 bases on V and 7 bases on J, and the gene matches do not reach 7 bases of it. The sequence was obtained from a human donor in good health. Sequencing used blood. Here the chain combines TRBV11-3 and TRBJ2-2, with 10 middle bases fitting TRBD2. The DNA sequence is given as TGTGCCAGCAGCTTAACTAGCGGGAAGAGGAGCGGGGAGCTGTTTTTT. Its coded protein is CASSLTSGKRSGELFF.